This T cell receptor (beta chain) was sequenced during a study of blood T cell repertoires in COVID-19. Across the study: The United States, Italy and Spain supplied acute and convalescent COVID-19 samples. From T cells, B-cell-depleted T cells, or PBMCs came the material, which was cDNA or gDNA.

Trimming stripped 6 bases from V and 6 bases from J, with 23 bases between. The CDR3 sequence is 16 residues long. Germline-derived CDR1 and CDR2 are MGHRA and YSYEKL. How the authors handled the data: Nucleated cell number was recorded as an estimate derived from reference gene primer amplification. Sequencing was performed with immunoSEQ multiplex PCR; in TCRdb, only in-frame clones are kept and a portion is missing. V and J calls and clone size are given by that table; D and trimming were obtained from the DNA. The repertoire has approximately 330,000 clones, roughly 87% of them found once; the top ten carry approximately 10%. One Seattle source followed patients from active infection through their disease course.

The sequence came from a man aged 25-45 years with COVID-19, enrolled during active disease. The sample comprised peripheral blood. V and J are TRBV4-1 and TRBJ1-2, with D possibly being TRBD1 (6 bases). The CDR3 loop reads CASSPKTGSQVDGYTF. CDR3 bases: TGCGCCAGCAGTCCAAAAACAGGGTCTCAAGTAGATGGCTACACCTTC.